These 22 T cell receptor beta chains came from one sample sequenced in a study of cytomegalovirus exposure and HLA in healthy donors. Repertoires were generated with immunoSEQ multiplex PCR, while TCRdb's copy carries only in-frame clones and drops some. The table shows 60,000 to 80,000 clones, with about 94% occurring only once. Sequencing used PBMCs. The receptors derive from a woman aged 18-29 years in good health and CMV-seropositive.

CDR3 coding DNA: TGTGCCAGCAGGCGTTCAACCCCGGGGTACGAGCAGTACTTC. Its translation: CASRRSTPGYEQYF. This rearrangement joins TRBV27 to TRBJ2-7; D might be TRBD2 (5 bases). The germline V gene encodes CDR1 MNHEY and CDR2 SMNVEV (reference sequence). This CDR3 has 14 residues. V was trimmed by 6 bases and J by 4 bases, leaving 16 bases between them.

V and J are TRBV5-1 and TRBJ2-7; 7 bases agree with TRBD2. The trim removed 2 bases at V and 5 bases at J, leaving 4 bases unmatched. The CDR3 totals 13 residues. Germline V lookup: CDR1 SGHRS, CDR2 YFSETQ. The CDR3: CASSLNGGNEQYF. DNA of the CDR3: TGCGCCAGCAGCTTAAACGGGGGGAACGAGCAGTACTTC.

This chain uses TRBV7-3 with TRBJ2-6; tentatively, D is TRBD1 (5 bases). The germline V and J ends were trimmed by 4 bases and 2 bases, with 9 bases remaining between them. CDR1 SGHTA and CDR2 FQGTGA come from the germline V gene. The CDR3 is 15 amino acids. CDR3 sequence: CASSSQAPGANVLTF. The CDR3 coding sequence is TGTGCCAGCAGCTCACAGGCCCCTGGGGCCAACGTCCTGACTTTC.

V and J are TRBV7-9 and TRBJ2-7, with TRBD2 matching over 9 bases. The CDR3 consists of 16 residues. With V trimmed by 1 base and J by 5 bases, 9 bases remained unmatched. Per the germline V gene, CDR1 is SEHNR and CDR2 is FQNEAQ (reference sequence). The CDR3, as DNA: TGTGCCAGCAGCTTAGATAGTAGCGGGAGTGTCCACGAGCAGTACTTC. Protein sequence: CASSLDSSGSVHEQYF.

The chain joins TRBV6-5 to TRBJ1-5; D unclear. Trimming pared 6 bases from V and 7 bases from J, leaving 13 bases between. CDR3 size: 13 residues. Germline V CDR1 and CDR2: MNHEY, SVGAGI. CDR3 region: CASSLGFGQPQHF. DNA for the CDR3: TGTGCCAGCAGCCTCGGGTTTGGGCAGCCCCAGCATTTT.

The chain is built from TRBV15 and TRBJ2-1; 14 positions match TRBD2. V gave up 4 bases and J gave up 4 bases; unmatched junction bases: 9. This CDR3 is built from 18 residues. The germline V gene has CDR1 LNHNV and CDR2 YYDKDF (reference sequence). CDR3 in DNA: TGTGCCACCAGCACCCCTGGGACTAGCGGGAGTACATACAATGAGCAGTTCTTC. This gives the protein CATSTPGTSGSTYNEQFF.

The gene calls are TRBV5-1 and TRBJ1-2; unclear D gene. The CDR3 loop spans 13 amino acids. Germline V lookup: CDR1 SGHRS, CDR2 YFSETQ. Trimming cost V 5 bases and J 2 bases, with 10 bases left between them. For the CDR3, the DNA is TGCGCCAGCAGGGAGAGAACGAACTATGGCTACACCTTC. It encodes CASRERTNYGYTF.

The genes are TRBV28 and TRBJ2-7, with 7 bases matching TRBD1. This CDR3 contains 16 residues. CDR1 MDHEN and CDR2 SYDVKM come from the germline V gene. The ends lost 4 bases at V and 2 bases at J; junction bases unmatched: 11. The CDR3 is CASSSPGTALPYEQYF. The CDR3 nucleotides are TGTGCCAGCAGTTCACCTGGGACAGCCTTACCCTACGAGCAGTACTTC. Complete variable domain (other parts from reference TRBV28 and TRBJ2-7): DVKVTQSSRYLVKRTGEKVFLECVQDMDHENMFWYRQDPGLGLRLIYFSYDVKMKEKGDIPEGYSVSREKKERFSLILESASTNQTSMYLCASSSPGTALPYEQYFGPGTRLTVT.

In DNA, the CDR3 is TGTGCCAGCAGTCTAACAGGGTCTGAGCAGTTCTTC. Protein product: CASSLTGSEQFF. The chain uses TRBV4-2 and TRBJ2-1; D perhaps matches TRBD1 (6 bases). CDR1 and CDR2 (germline): LGHNA, YNFKEQ. The V end lost 6 bases, the J end lost 9 bases, and 12 bases lay between the germline ends. The CDR3 is 12 residues long.

The V gene is TRBV18, the J gene TRBJ1-2, with 9 bases fitting TRBD1. CDR1 is KGHSH, CDR2 LQKENI, per germline. V dropped 6 bases and J dropped 8; count of bases not matched to a gene: 10. The CDR3 length is 14 residues. The CDR3 DNA reads TGTGCCAGCTCTCCCCGGACAGGGGATATAGGCTACACCTTC. Its translation is CASSPRTGDIGYTF.

This sequence joins TRBV5-4 and TRBJ2-3, with 14 bases fitting TRBD2. The J segment lost 13 bases and the V segment lost 4 bases, leaving 11 bases of the junction unmatched. This CDR3 has 15 amino acids. CDR1 and CDR2 from the germline V gene are SGHNT and YYREEE (reference sequence). CDR3 nucleotide sequence: TGTGCCAGCAGCCGAGGACTAGCGGGGGGCCCGGGAAAGTATTTT. Amino acid sequence: CASSRGLAGGPGKYF.

The rearrangement joins TRBV7-9 to TRBJ2-7; TRBD2 matches at 11 bases. This CDR3 is 15 amino acids long. CDR1 SEHNR and CDR2 FQNEAQ come from the germline V gene (reference sequence). The V segment lost 4 bases and the J segment 3 bases; nucleotides outside the gene matches: 5. This CDR3 is CASSSGTSGNYEQYF. Written as DNA, the CDR3 is TGTGCCAGCAGCTCTGGGACTAGCGGAAACTACGAGCAGTACTTC.

The rearrangement links TRBV7-8 to TRBJ1-5; perhaps TRBD1 as D (5 bases). The germline gives CDR1 SGHVS, CDR2 FQNEAQ. There are 16 residues in the CDR3. With 5 bases removed from V and 2 bases from J, the gap between germline ends came to 16 bases. The DNA of the CDR3 is TGTGCCAGCAGCCCCTCAGTGGGGGGAGGCAATCAGCCCCAGCATTTT. It yields the protein CASSPSVGGGNQPQHF. The whole variable domain, remainder taken from reference TRBV7-8 and TRBJ1-5, is GAGVSQSPRYKVAKRGQDVALRCDPISGHVSLFWYQQALGQGPEFLTYFQNEAQLDKSGLPSDRFFAERPEGSVSTLKIQRTQQEDSAVYLCASSPSVGGGNQPQHFGDGTRLSIL.

The gene calls are TRBV6-1 and TRBJ1-5; TRBD1 matches 9 bases. V trimming: 2 bases; J trimming: 7 bases; junction bases outside the gene matches: 12. CDR1 is MNHNS and CDR2 is SASEGT in the germline V gene. This CDR3 has 17 amino acids. The CDR3 reads CASSEHWDRVIGQPQHF. The CDR3 nucleotides are TGTGCCAGCAGTGAACACTGGGACAGGGTAATAGGCCAGCCCCAGCATTTT.

The chain recombines TRBV4-1 with TRBJ2-2, with a tentative D call TRBD2 (5 bases). V was cut by 0 bases and J by 5 bases, with 16 bases left in between. The germline V gene has CDR1 MGHRA and CDR2 YSYEKL. This CDR3 is built from 17 residues. For the CDR3, the DNA is TGCGCCAGCAGCCAAGATCCGGCGGGCCGGCCAACCGGGGAGCTGTTTTTT. This encodes CASSQDPAGRPTGELFF.

Only one count was recorded for this clone. The genes are TRBV9 and TRBJ2-2, with 7 nucleotides matching TRBD1. From germline, CDR1 is SGDLS and CDR2 YYNGEE. The CDR3 is 14 amino acids. With 5 bases clipped from V and 1 base from J, the junction kept 2 bases outside the gene matches. In DNA form, the CDR3 reads TGTGCCAGCAGTACAGGGGTGAACACCGGGGAGCTGTTTTTT. This translates into CASSTGVNTGELFF.

The chain employs TRBV11-2 and TRBJ2-7, with D possibly being TRBD1 (6 bases). This CDR3 spans 15 amino acids. Per germline, CDR1 SGHAT and CDR2 FQNNGV. The V gene lost 1 base and the J gene lost 4 bases, with 14 bases spanning the gap. CDR3 in DNA: TGTGCCAGCAGCTTAGGAGGTGGGGGCGCGTACGAGCAGTACTTC. Residues: CASSLGGGGAYEQYF.

This clone was picked up a small number of times. The J gene is TRBJ2-2, the V gene TRBV18; a possible D gene is TRBD1 (6 bases). V dropped 3 bases and J dropped 3 bases, with 14 bases sitting between them. The CDR3 is 16 amino acids. Germline V CDR1 and CDR2: KGHSH, LQKENI. The CDR3 region has the DNA TGTGCCAGCTCACCCGGACAGCGAACACACACCGGGGAGCTGTTTTTT. Its protein product is CASSPGQRTHTGELFF.

The chain recombines TRBV7-6 with TRBJ2-7; 7 bases are a match to TRBD2. CDR1 and CDR2 from the germline V gene are SGHVS and FNYEAQ. V lost 6 bases and J lost 3; bases outside the gene matches: 14. There are 16 residues in the CDR3. Here the CDR3 DNA reads TGTGCCAGCAGTCTAGCCCCAGTCTCGGGGGGCTACGAGCAGTACTTC. Protein sequence: CASSLAPVSGGYEQYF.

The chain has TRBV5-1 and TRBJ1-1; no clear D. The ends were cut back, 0 bases at V and 5 bases at J, with 11 bases in the middle. CDR1 SGHRS and CDR2 YFSETQ come from the germline V gene. The CDR3 is 14 amino acids. CDR3 sequence (DNA): TGCGCCAGCAGCTTGGAGTCGGTCCGGACTGAAGCTTTCTTT. Translated: CASSLESVRTEAFF.

This chain uses TRBV5-1 with TRBJ2-7, with 14 nucleotides matching TRBD2. The ends lost 5 bases at V and 1 base at J; junction bases unmatched: 17. The CDR3 is 20 amino acids. Looked up from germline, CDR1 is SGHRS and CDR2 is YFSETQ. CDR3 region: CASSSGTSGRMDGRSYEQYF. DNA for the CDR3: TGCGCCAGCAGTTCCGGGACTAGCGGGAGAATGGATGGGAGGTCCTACGAGCAGTACTTC.

This clone was seen only a few times. The genes are TRBV27 and TRBJ1-6; D might be TRBD1 (6 bases). The CDR3 has 15 residues. Per the germline V gene, CDR1 is MNHEY and CDR2 is SMNVEV (reference sequence). The germline V and J ends were trimmed by 4 bases and 7 bases, with 14 bases remaining between them. CDR3 protein: CASSSFKGGNSPLHF. CDR3 coding DNA: TGTGCCAGCAGTTCCTTTAAGGGGGGGAATTCACCCCTCCACTTT.